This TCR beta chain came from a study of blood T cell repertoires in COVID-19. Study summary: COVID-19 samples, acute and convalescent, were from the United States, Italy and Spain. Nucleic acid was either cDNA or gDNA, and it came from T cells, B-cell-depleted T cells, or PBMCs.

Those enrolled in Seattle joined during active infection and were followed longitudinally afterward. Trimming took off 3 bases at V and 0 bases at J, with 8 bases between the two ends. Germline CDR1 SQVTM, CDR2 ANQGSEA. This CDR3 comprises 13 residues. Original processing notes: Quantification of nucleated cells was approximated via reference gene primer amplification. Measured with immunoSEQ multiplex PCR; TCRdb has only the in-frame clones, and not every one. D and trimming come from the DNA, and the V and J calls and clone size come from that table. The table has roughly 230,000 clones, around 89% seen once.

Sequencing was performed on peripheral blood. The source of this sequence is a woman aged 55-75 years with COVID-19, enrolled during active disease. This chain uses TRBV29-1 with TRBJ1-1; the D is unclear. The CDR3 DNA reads TGCAGCGTTGAGGAGATAATGAACACTGAAGCTTTCTTT. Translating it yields CSVEEIMNTEAFF.